This T cell receptor beta chain appears in the sequencing data of a study of cytomegalovirus exposure and HLA in healthy donors. Study findings and constraints: Most of the TCR beta V segments (in an earlier analysis) were productive either about 87% or about 30% of the time. Reported findings show TCR beta sequences accurately forecast HLA-A and HLA-B alleles in most subjects.

As regards this clone: Its antigen is undetermined. At one end the junction does not follow the germline gene, possibly because of a read error.

The CDR3 length is 19 residues. Germline V gene sequence: CDR1 SGHAT, CDR2 FQNNGV. The primer mix had 60 Vbeta and 13 Jbeta primers. Repertoires were generated with immunoSEQ multiplex PCR, while TCRdb's copy carries only in-frame clones and drops some. The sample lists about 80,000 clones, approximately 80% occurring once. The genes are TRBV11-2 and TRBJ1-6; possible D gene TRBD1, 6 bases. The sequencing input was PBMCs. This clonotype was sampled from a man between 45 and 60 years old in good health and CMV-seronegative. The CDR3 region is CASGLMGARGASYNSPLHF. In DNA form, the CDR3 reads TGTGCCAGCGGCTTAATGGGGGCTCGGGGCGCGTCCTATAATTCACCCCTCCACTTT. Full variable domain (remainder filled in from reference TRBV11-2 and TRBJ1-6): EAGVAQSPRYKIIEKRQSVAFWCNPISGHATLYWYQQILGQGPKLLIQFQNNGVVDDSQLPKDRFSAERLKGVDSTLKIQPAKLEDSAVYLCASGLMGARGASYNSPLHFGNGTRLTVT.